The following is a TCR beta chain sequence with its context. This sample was taken from a study of blood T cell repertoires in COVID-19. Overall study context: Whether acute or convalescent, the COVID-19 samples came from the United States, Italy and Spain. The analysed material was cDNA or gDNA that came from T cells, B-cell-depleted T cells, or PBMCs.

CDR3 size: 18 residues. The germline V gene has CDR1 KGHSH and CDR2 LQKENI. V lost 1 base, J lost 3 bases, and 9 bases stayed unmatched. Clones were read by immunoSEQ multiplex PCR, and TCRdb kept only the in-frame ones, dropping some. The sample consists of under 80,000 clones, over 85% of them appearing once. J is TRBJ2-1 and V is TRBV18, with 10 bases aligning to TRBD2. This TCR came from a human donor in a cohort sampled during active COVID-19. Sequences were obtained from peripheral blood. The CDR3 loop is CASSPLSSGSIFYNEQFF. CDR3 nucleotides: TGTGCCAGCTCACCACTTTCTAGCGGGAGCATTTTCTACAATGAGCAGTTCTTC. Combining the CDR3 with reference TRBV18 and TRBJ2-1 gives the whole variable domain NAGVMQNPRHLVRRRGQEARLRCSPMKGHSHVYWYRQLPEEGLKFMVYLQKENIIDESGMPKERFSAEFPKEGPSILRIQQVVRGDSAAYFCASSPLSSGSIFYNEQFFGPGTRLTVL.